This T cell receptor (beta chain) was identified in a study of cytomegalovirus exposure and HLA in healthy donors. PCR was performed using 60 Vbeta and 13 Jbeta primers. TCRdb's table, derived via immunoSEQ multiplex PCR, lists solely in-frame clones and lacks some. The sample includes about 60,000 clones, about 89% of them seen just once. Study results and limitations: Later findings reportedly placed an Asian-associated ancestry cluster below the roughly 690-donor mean for N-insertions. Later analysis demonstrated an association between a missense DCLRE1C variant and TCR beta V- and J-gene trimming. Donors were assumed by presence/absence analyses to have roughly uniform sequencing depth. The investigators catalogued under 200 TCR beta chains as cytomegalovirus-associated.

The ends were cut back, 2 bases at V and 0 bases at J, with 14 bases in the middle. This CDR3 comprises 16 residues. CDR1 is LGHNA, CDR2 YNFKEQ, per germline. Of note for this clone: The antigen is undetermined.

This TCR was sampled from a man aged 18 to 29 in good health and CMV-seronegative. V usage is TRBV4-2 and J usage is TRBJ2-7; tentatively, D is TRBD1 (8 bases). Sequenced sample: PBMCs. The CDR3 reads CASSQSQGGGSYEQYF. The DNA of the CDR3 is TGTGCCAGCAGCCAATCACAGGGGGGGGGCTCCTACGAGCAGTACTTC.